The 10 T cell receptor beta chains below come from one sample, sequenced in a study of shared clonotypes between healthy human individuals (dated by TCRdb to between 2020 and 2021). Receptors were amplified or captured by the immunoSEQ multiplex PCR assay. Drawn from immuneACCESS, this table holds only the in-frame rearrangements with V and J called that TCRdb kept. Clones are partly lost; checked studies trace under half to an unresolved V gene and leave the rest unexplained. This sample comprises about 2.4 million clones, roughly 93% of them detected only once. In total, the top ten clones hold approximately 0.35% of the sample. The material sequenced was naive CD4+ T cells from PBMCs. This sample's cell subset or site label indicates: CD45RA+ positively selected. The receptors here all came from a young man in good health. Some clones in this sample may be carry-over from other donors' samples.

The V call is TRBV23-1, the J call TRBJ2-7; D remains ambiguous. TRBV23-1 is filed as an ORF, its function uncertain. Trimming stripped 6 bases from V and 0 bases from J, with 15 bases between. The CDR3 extends over 15 amino acids. The CDR3 loop reads CASRSTAVSSYEQYF. CDR3 nucleotide sequence: TGCGCCAGCAGGTCTACAGCAGTGAGCTCCTACGAGCAGTACTTC.

V is TRBV10-1 and J is TRBJ2-7; TRBD2 agrees at 13 bases. Germline V CDR1 and CDR2: WNHNN, SYGVQD (reference sequence). This CDR3 has 14 residues. V shed 4 bases, J shed 6 bases, and the junction held 3 bases outside the gene matches. CDR3 nucleotides: TGCGCCAGCAGTGGACTAGCGGGAGGTATCGAGCAGTACTTC. Protein product: CASSGLAGGIEQYF.

The genes are TRBV7-2 and TRBJ2-2; D tentatively fits TRBD1 or TRBD2 (5 bases each). Germline V CDR1 and CDR2: SGHTA, FQGNSA. The CDR3 is 15 residues long. Trimming cost V 4 bases and J 8 bases, with 17 bases left between them. The CDR3 loop reads CASSSNPAGSGELFF. For the CDR3, the DNA is TGTGCCAGCAGCTCCAACCCGGCAGGGAGTGGGGAGCTGTTTTTT.

The chain carries TRBV11-1 and TRBJ1-1; D gene uncertain. Between the trimmed V and J ends, which lost 3 bases and 1 base, there was a span of 6 bases. The germline V gene encodes CDR1 SGHAT and CDR2 FQDESV (reference sequence). The CDR3 covers 13 residues. The chain's CDR3 is CASSFVPNTEAFF. CDR3 DNA sequence: TGTGCCAGCAGCTTTGTGCCGAACACTGAAGCTTTCTTT. The whole variable domain, filled in from reference TRBV11-1 and TRBJ1-1, reads EAEVAQSPRYKITEKSQAVAFWCDPISGHATLYWYRQILGQGPELLVQFQDESVVDDSQLPKDRFSAERLKGVDSTLKIQPAELGDSAMYLCASSFVPNTEAFFGQGTRLTVV.

V gene TRBV28 combines with J gene TRBJ2-7; D unclear. Germline CDR1 MDHEN, CDR2 SYDVKM. The CDR3 is 13 amino acids. Trimming removed 7 bases at V and 1 base at J, with 11 bases between. Written as DNA, the CDR3 is TGTGCCAGCACGACTGCAGTTTCCTACGAGCAGTACTTC. It is translated as CASTTAVSYEQYF.

In regard to this clone: Other DNA sequences in the same sample also yield this CDR3. This chain connects TRBV5-1 to TRBJ2-1; the D gene is possibly TRBD1 (8 bases). Trimming cost V 2 bases and J 7 bases, with 13 bases left between them. Per the germline V gene, CDR1 is SGHRS and CDR2 is YFSETQ. The CDR3 is made up of 14 amino acids. CDR3 sequence: CASSLGQGGNEQFF. The CDR3 region has the DNA TGCGCCAGCAGCTTAGGACAGGGAGGGAATGAGCAGTTCTTC. The whole variable domain, remainder taken from reference TRBV5-1 and TRBJ2-1, is KAGVTQTPRYLIKTRGQQVTLSCSPISGHRSVSWYQQTPGQGLQFLFEYFSETQRNKGNFPGRFSGRQFSNSRSEMNVSTLELGDSALYLCASSLGQGGNEQFFGPGTRLTVL.

This clone was found a few times. V usage is TRBV6-6 and J usage is TRBJ1-1; no clear D gene. There are 13 residues in the CDR3. Deletions cut 7 bases from V and 1 base from J, with 10 bases between. CDR1 and CDR2 (germline): MNHNY, SVGAGI (reference sequence). In nucleotides, the CDR3 is TGTGCCAGCAATCTGTTGAGGAACACTGAAGCTTTCTTT. Translation gives CASNLLRNTEAFF.

The CDR3 is CASSLVGGDFSYEQYF. In nucleotides, the CDR3 is TGTGCCAGCAGCTTAGTGGGGGGGGACTTCTCCTACGAGCAGTACTTC. The V call is TRBV7-9, the J call TRBJ2-7; 7 positions match TRBD2. Germline lookup yields CDR1 SEHNR and CDR2 FQNEAQ (reference sequence). This CDR3 has 16 residues. Trimming cost V 1 base and J 0 bases; bases outside gene matches: 6.

The gene calls are TRBV15 and TRBJ2-5; D gene unclear. This CDR3 is built from 14 residues. The ends were cut back, 6 bases at V and 4 bases at J, with 15 bases in the middle. Germline V CDR1 and CDR2: LNHNV, YYDKDF (reference sequence). Here the CDR3 reads CATSSPRGTETQYF. CDR3 bases: TGTGCCACCAGTTCCCCTCGTGGTACAGAGACCCAGTACTTC.

Comment on this clone: This specimen includes other DNA sequences encoding the same CDR3. The chain combines TRBV27 with TRBJ2-7; unclear D gene. Germline CDR1 is MNHEY and CDR2 is SMNVEV (reference sequence). Trimming removed 5 bases at V and 2 bases at J, with 10 bases between. The CDR3 is 13 amino acids. CDR3 loop: CASSRTAAYEQYF. The CDR3 nucleotides are TGTGCCAGCAGTAGGACCGCAGCCTACGAGCAGTACTTC.